This TCR beta chain was documented in a study of beta chain features in type 1 diabetes. Study conclusions and caveats: Shorter TCRB CDR3s, moderately but significantly so, were found in Type 1 diabetes patients in all four CD4+ subsets. Any role of HLA type in TCRB rearrangement remained unresolved here.

Sorting with CD45RO/CCR7/CD25/CD127/CD95/CD27 yielded naive, central memory, regulatory and stem-like memory CD4+ cells. The germline CDR1 and CDR2 sequences are MGHDK and SYGVNS. The CDR3 is made up of 14 amino acids. Trimming took off 0 bases at V and 2 bases at J, with 8 bases between the two ends. Only a few counts were recorded for this clone. The antigen remains undetermined. cDNA synthesis used the whole RNA isolate, giving expressed TCRB sequences. Profiling relied on immunoSEQ multiplex PCR, and the TCRdb table lists in-frame clones only, not all of them. Found here are hundreds of thousands of clones, roughly an eighth of them singletons; the top ten hold 0.022%.

This TCR was recovered from a young man with type 1 diabetes. What was sequenced was naive CD4+ T cells from blood. This chain uses TRBV25-1 with TRBJ2-7; D might be TRBD2 (5 bases). As DNA, the CDR3 is TGTGCCAGCAGTGAATATCGGGGAACCTACGAGCAGTACTTC. This sequence encodes CASSEYRGTYEQYF.